This record covers a single T cell receptor (beta chain). The naive CD8 subset, CD45RO-negative cells positively selected for CCR7, excluded terminally differentiated effector memory CD45RA+ cells. Germline CDR1 reads SGHAT; CDR2 reads FQNNGV. With 1 base removed from V and 13 bases from J, the gap between germline ends came to 22 bases. The CDR3 length is 16 residues. Data came from immunoSEQ multiplex PCR; TCRdb stores just in-frame clones and leaves some out. The sample records around 2,100,000 clones, over 85% being singletons. These data originate in a study of shared clonotypes between healthy human individuals.

Sequenced input: naive CD8+ T cells sorted from blood. The source is a man in his late teens or twenties in good health. V gene TRBV11-2 combines with J gene TRBJ2-2; the D gene is possibly TRBD2 (6 bases). In nucleotides, the CDR3 is TGTGCCAGCAGCTTAGCGGGAAACCCCGGGAGCGCTACGCTGTTTTTT. Its translation: CASSLAGNPGSATLFF.